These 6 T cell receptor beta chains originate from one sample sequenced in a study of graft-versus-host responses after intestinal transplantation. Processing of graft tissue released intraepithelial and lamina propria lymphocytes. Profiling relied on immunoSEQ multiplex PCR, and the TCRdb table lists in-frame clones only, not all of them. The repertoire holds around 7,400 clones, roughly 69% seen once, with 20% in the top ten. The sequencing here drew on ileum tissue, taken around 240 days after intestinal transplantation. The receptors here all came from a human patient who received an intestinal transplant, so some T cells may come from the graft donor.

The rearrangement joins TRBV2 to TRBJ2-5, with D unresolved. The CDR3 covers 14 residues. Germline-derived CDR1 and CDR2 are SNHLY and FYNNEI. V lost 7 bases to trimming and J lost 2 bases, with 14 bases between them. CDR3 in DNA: TGTGCCAGCACGGGCTCCGCGGCACAAGAGACCCAGTACTTC. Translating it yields CASTGSAAQETQYF. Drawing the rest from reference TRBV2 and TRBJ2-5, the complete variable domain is EPEVTQTPSHQVTQMGQEVILRCVPISNHLYFYWYRQILGQKVEFLVSFYNNEISEKSEIFDDQFSVERPDGSNFTLKIRSTKLEDSAMYFCASTGSAAQETQYFGPGTRLLVL.

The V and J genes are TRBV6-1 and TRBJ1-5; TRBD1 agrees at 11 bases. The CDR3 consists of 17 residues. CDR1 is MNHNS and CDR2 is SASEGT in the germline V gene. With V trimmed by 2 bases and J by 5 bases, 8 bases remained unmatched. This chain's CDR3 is CASSEILGQGVDQPQHF. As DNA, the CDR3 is TGTGCCAGCAGTGAAATCCTGGGACAGGGGGTGGATCAGCCCCAGCATTTT.

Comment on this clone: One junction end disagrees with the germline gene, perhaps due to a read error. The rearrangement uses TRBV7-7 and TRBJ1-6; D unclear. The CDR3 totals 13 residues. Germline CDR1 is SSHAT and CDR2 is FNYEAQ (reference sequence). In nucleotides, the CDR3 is TGTGCTAGCAGCGAGGACGGAGATTCACCCCTCCACTTT. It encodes CASSEDGDSPLHF.

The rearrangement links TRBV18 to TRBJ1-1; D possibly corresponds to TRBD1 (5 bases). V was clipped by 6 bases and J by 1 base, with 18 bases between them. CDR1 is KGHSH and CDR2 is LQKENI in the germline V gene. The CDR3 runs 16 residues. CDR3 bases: TGTGCCAGCTCCGTTTTCCTCACAGGCCCGAACACTGAAGCTTTCTTT. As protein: CASSVFLTGPNTEAFF.

CDR3: CASSIFGADTQYF. The CDR3 DNA is TGTGCCAGTAGTATTTTTGGGGCGGATACGCAGTATTTT. The chain links TRBV19 to TRBJ2-3, with D perhaps matching TRBD1 (5 bases). Germline assignment: CDR1 LNHDA and CDR2 SQIVND (reference sequence). Trimming shortened V by 3 bases and J by 6 bases, and 10 bases separated the two germline ends. The CDR3 extends over 13 amino acids.

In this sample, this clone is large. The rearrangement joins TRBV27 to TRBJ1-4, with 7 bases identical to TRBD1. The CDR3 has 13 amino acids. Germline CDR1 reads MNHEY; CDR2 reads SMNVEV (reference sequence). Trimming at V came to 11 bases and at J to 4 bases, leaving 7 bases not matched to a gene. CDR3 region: CAVGQENNEKLFF. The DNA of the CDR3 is TGTGCCGTCGGACAGGAGAATAATGAAAAACTGTTTTTT.